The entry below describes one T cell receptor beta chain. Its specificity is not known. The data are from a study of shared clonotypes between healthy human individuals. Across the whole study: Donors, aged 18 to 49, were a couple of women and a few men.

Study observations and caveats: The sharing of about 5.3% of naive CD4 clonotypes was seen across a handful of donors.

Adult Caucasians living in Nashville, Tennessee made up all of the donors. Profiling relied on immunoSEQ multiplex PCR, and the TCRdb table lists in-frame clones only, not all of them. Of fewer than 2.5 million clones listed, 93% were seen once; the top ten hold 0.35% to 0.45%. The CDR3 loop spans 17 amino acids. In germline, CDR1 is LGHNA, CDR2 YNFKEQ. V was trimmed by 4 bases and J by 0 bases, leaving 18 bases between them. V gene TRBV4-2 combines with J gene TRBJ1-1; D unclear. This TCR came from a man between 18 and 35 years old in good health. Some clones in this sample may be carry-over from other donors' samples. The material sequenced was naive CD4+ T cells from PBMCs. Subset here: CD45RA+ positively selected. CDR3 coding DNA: TGTGCCAGCAGCCCGAAGGCGTGGCAAGTCGTGAACACTGAAGCTTTCTTT. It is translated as CASSPKAWQVVNTEAFF.